Presented here are 16 T cell receptor beta chains from one specimen sequenced in a study of PD-1 blockade in classical Hodgkin lymphoma. Generated by immunoSEQ multiplex PCR, the TCRdb table keeps only in-frame clones and is missing some. The sample has 15,000 to 20,000 clones, roughly 75% seen once; the top ten hold approximately 2.4%. Time point of the sample: cycle 4 day 1 (C4D1), after more than five weeks of nivolumab. All the patients suffered relapse after autologous stem cell transplantation, and brentuximab vedotin exposure differed. Thawed PBMCs underwent magnetic negative selection to yield purified CD4+ T cells. The starting material was CD4+ T cells from blood, obtained before the fourth cycle of nivolumab. The source of these receptors is a human donor with classical Hodgkin lymphoma.

This clone appeared once. The chain is built from TRBV9 and TRBJ1-2; D remains ambiguous. CDR1 and CDR2 from the germline V gene are SGDLS and YYNGEE. V was clipped by 3 bases and J by 3 bases, with 15 bases between them. The CDR3 length is 15 residues. The CDR3 region has the DNA TGTGCCAGCAGCGCGACTCTTTATCCGGACTATGGCTACACCTTC. Protein: CASSATLYPDYGYTF.

The CDR3 DNA is TGCGCCAGCAGCCAAGACAGGGTATCATCGTCGGCTTTCTTT. This translates into CASSQDRVSSSAFF. The chain is built from TRBV4-3 and TRBJ1-1; tentatively, D is TRBD1 (5 bases). The V end lost 0 bases, the J end lost 11 bases, and 16 bases lay between the germline ends. The CDR3 is 14 amino acids. Germline CDR1 LGHNA, CDR2 YSLEER.

This sequence joins TRBV5-1 and TRBJ1-1; maybe TRBD1 (5 bases). The V and J ends lost 0 bases and 7 bases respectively, with 13 bases between them. CDR3 length: 14 amino acids. Germline CDR1 SGHRS, CDR2 YFSETQ. CDR3 region: CASSLASAQGEAFF. The CDR3 DNA is TGCGCCAGCAGCTTGGCGTCCGCCCAGGGTGAAGCTTTCTTT.

The CDR3 is CASSTGRLAGSYEQYF. Here the CDR3 DNA reads TGTGCCAGCAGCACCGGAAGACTAGCGGGGTCCTACGAGCAGTACTTC. V usage is TRBV13 and J usage is TRBJ2-7; TRBD2 agrees at 11 bases. Germline values: CDR1 PRHDT, CDR2 FYEKMQ (reference sequence). V shed 5 bases and J 1 base; nucleotides not matched to a gene: 7. CDR3 length: 16 residues.

The chain combines TRBV28 with TRBJ1-3, with unresolved D. The germline V and J ends were trimmed by 4 bases and 4 bases, with 14 bases remaining between them. The length of the CDR3 is 15 residues. From germline, CDR1 is MDHEN and CDR2 SYDVKM. This chain's CDR3 is CASSSSQLRGNTIYF. CDR3 bases: TGTGCCAGCAGTTCTTCCCAGTTGAGAGGAAACACCATATATTTT.

The chain combines TRBV19 with TRBJ1-5; no definite D call. V lost 4 bases to trimming and J lost 1 base, with 8 bases between them. The CDR3 runs 14 residues. CDR1 is LNHDA, CDR2 SQIVND, per germline (reference sequence). CDR3 in amino acids: CASSSRMSNQPQHF. Here the CDR3 DNA reads TGTGCCAGTAGTAGCCGTATGAGCAATCAGCCCCAGCATTTT.

The rearrangement uses TRBV19 and TRBJ2-1; D ambiguous. This CDR3 is 15 amino acids long. The germline V gene encodes CDR1 LNHDA and CDR2 SQIVND (reference sequence). V lost 2 bases and J 2 bases, leaving 10 bases between the germline ends. CDR3: CASSIKAVPYNEQFF. The CDR3 nucleotides read TGTGCCAGTAGTATAAAAGCAGTCCCCTACAATGAGCAGTTCTTC.

The genes are TRBV5-1 and TRBJ1-1; 7 nucleotides line up with TRBD1. The germline V gene encodes CDR1 SGHRS and CDR2 YFSETQ. J gave up 2 bases and V 0 bases, and 10 bases lay outside the gene matches. CDR3 size: 17 residues. The CDR3 DNA reads TGCGCCAGCAGCTTGGCGGGACAGAAGGGGCTTAACACTGAAGCTTTCTTT. This translates into CASSLAGQKGLNTEAFF.

V usage is TRBV7-2 and J usage is TRBJ1-2; possible D gene TRBD1, 5 bases. Germline-derived CDR1 and CDR2 are SGHTA and FQGNSA. Trimming stripped 0 bases from V and 9 bases from J, with 11 bases between. The CDR3 is made up of 13 amino acids. The CDR3 DNA reads as TGTGCCAGCAGCTTAGCGACCGACAGCAGCTACACCTTC. Its protein is CASSLATDSSYTF.

CDR3 sequence reads: CASSSRWGETQYF. The CDR3 coding sequence is TGTGCCAGTAGTTCCCGTTGGGGAGAGACCCAGTACTTC. The chain combines TRBV19 with TRBJ2-5; D gene uncertain. The V and J ends lost 5 bases and 4 bases respectively, with 11 bases between them. The CDR3 is 13 amino acids. The germline V gene encodes CDR1 LNHDA and CDR2 SQIVND (reference sequence).

The V gene is TRBV5-6, the J gene TRBJ2-5; D is unclear. Trimming shortened V by 0 bases and J by 7 bases, and 7 bases separated the two germline ends. Germline assignment: CDR1 SGHDT and CDR2 YYEEEE. This CDR3 contains 12 residues. DNA of the CDR3: TGTGCCAGCAGCTTGGCCTTAGGGACCCAGTACTTC. Translating it yields CASSLALGTQYF. Looking up the rest from reference TRBV5-6 and TRBJ2-5 gives the full variable domain: DAGVTQSPTHLIKTRGQQVTLRCSPKSGHDTVSWYQQALGQGPQFIFQYYEEEERQRGNFPDRFSGHQFPNYSSELNVNALLLGDSALYLCASSLALGTQYFGPGTRLLVL.

The V gene is TRBV7-2, the J gene TRBJ1-3; tentatively, D is TRBD1 (6 bases). The germline CDR1 and CDR2 sequences are SGHTA and FQGNSA. V was shortened by 7 bases and J by 7 bases, with 11 bases between the two germline ends. The CDR3 runs to 12 residues. Written as DNA, the CDR3 is TGTGCCAGCACCTCCCAGGGGAACACCATATATTTT. Translating it yields CASTSQGNTIYF.

V and J are TRBV10-2 and TRBJ1-4; weak D call: TRBD1 (5 bases). Germline values: CDR1 WSHSY, CDR2 SAAADI. The CDR3 extends over 14 amino acids. Trimming removed 6 bases at V and 5 bases at J, with 13 bases between. The CDR3 is CASRTGLTNEKLFF. The CDR3 DNA reads as TGCGCCAGCAGAACGGGGCTAACCAATGAAAAACTGTTTTTT.

The V gene is TRBV5-1, the J gene TRBJ1-3, with no clear D. The V gene's germline CDR1 is SGHRS and CDR2 YFSETQ. V gave up 3 bases and J gave up 2 bases, with 15 bases separating them. The CDR3 has 16 amino acids. CDR3 sequence reads: CASSSSGAAPGNTIYF. CDR3 sequence (DNA): TGCGCCAGCAGCTCCTCCGGAGCGGCGCCTGGAAACACCATATATTTT. The full variable domain, its missing parts supplied by reference TRBV5-1 and TRBJ1-3, is KAGVTQTPRYLIKTRGQQVTLSCSPISGHRSVSWYQQTPGQGLQFLFEYFSETQRNKGNFPGRFSGRQFSNSRSEMNVSTLELGDSALYLCASSSSGAAPGNTIYFGEGSWLTVV.

This sequence joins TRBV27 and TRBJ2-5, with 7 nucleotides matching TRBD1. This CDR3 has 14 residues. Germline loops: CDR1 MNHEY, CDR2 SMNVEV (reference sequence). The J segment lost 7 bases and the V segment lost 4 bases, leaving 9 bases of the junction unmatched. The CDR3 is CASSSTTGVGTQYF. In DNA, the CDR3 is TGTGCCAGCAGTTCCACAACAGGGGTTGGGACCCAGTACTTC.

This chain connects TRBV14 to TRBJ2-3; 7 bases are shared with TRBD1. Per the germline V gene, CDR1 is SGHDN and CDR2 is FVKESK. The V gene end was trimmed by 6 bases and the J gene end by 10 bases; junction bases not matched to a gene: 16. This CDR3 contains 15 residues. The CDR3 DNA sequence: TGTGCCAGCAGTTACCGCGTTGACAGGGTCACGGCGCAGTATTTT. Protein product: CASSYRVDRVTAQYF.